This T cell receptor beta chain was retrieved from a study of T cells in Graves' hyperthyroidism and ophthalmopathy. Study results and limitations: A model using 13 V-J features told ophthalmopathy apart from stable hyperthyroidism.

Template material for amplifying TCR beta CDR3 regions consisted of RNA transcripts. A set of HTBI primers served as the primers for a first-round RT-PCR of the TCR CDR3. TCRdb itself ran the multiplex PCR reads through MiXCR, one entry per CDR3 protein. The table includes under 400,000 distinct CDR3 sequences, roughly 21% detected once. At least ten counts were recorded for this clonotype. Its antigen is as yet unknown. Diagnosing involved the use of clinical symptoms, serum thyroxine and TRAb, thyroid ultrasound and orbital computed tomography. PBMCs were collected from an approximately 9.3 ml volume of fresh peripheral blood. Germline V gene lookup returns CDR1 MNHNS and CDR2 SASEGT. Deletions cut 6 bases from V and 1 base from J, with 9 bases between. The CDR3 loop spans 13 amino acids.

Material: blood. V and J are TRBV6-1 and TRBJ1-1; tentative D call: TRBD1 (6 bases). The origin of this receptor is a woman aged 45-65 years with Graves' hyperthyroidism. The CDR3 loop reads CASRLQGNTEAFF. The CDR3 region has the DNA TGTGCCAGCAGGTTACAGGGGAACACTGAAGCTTTCTTT.